These 22 T cell receptor beta chains came from one sample sequenced in a study of T cells in Graves' hyperthyroidism and ophthalmopathy. Using RNA transcripts as the source, TCR beta CDR3 regions were amplified. The HTBI primer set served for first-round RT-PCR of the TCR CDR3. TCRdb passed the multiplex PCR reads through MiXCR, listing each CDR3 protein once. The profile shows more than 450,000 distinct CDR3 sequences, 15% to 20% of them singletons. Sample: blood. The receptors stem from a man aged 35 to 55 with Graves' ophthalmopathy.

This clonotype was counted a single time. V gene TRBV30 combines with J gene TRBJ1-5; TRBD1 aligns across 7 bases. Germline V gene data show CDR1 as GTSNPN and CDR2 as SVGIG (reference sequence). V trimming: 4 bases; J trimming: 3 bases; junction bases outside the gene matches: 12. CDR3 length: 16 amino acids. Written as DNA, the CDR3 is TGTGCCTGGACCAGAGCCAGGACAGGAGCCAATCAGCCCCAGCATTTT. Protein product: CAWTRARTGANQPQHF.

This clonotype was seen repeatedly, ten times or more. The gene calls are TRBV3-1 and TRBJ2-1; 7 bases agree with TRBD2. V dropped 1 base and J dropped 4; count of bases not matched to a gene: 7. The CDR3 consists of 16 residues. The germline V gene has CDR1 LGHDT and CDR2 YNNKEL (reference sequence). The CDR3 DNA reads as TGTGCCAGCAGCCAAGTAGACGCCGGGGGGTACAATGAGCAGTTCTTC. Its translation: CASSQVDAGGYNEQFF.

This clonotype was seen a handful of times. The rearrangement joins TRBV4-1 to TRBJ2-7; D is possibly TRBD1 (5 bases). Germline CDR1 and CDR2: MGHRA and YSYEKL. The CDR3 is 14 amino acids. Trimming shortened V by 0 bases and J by 7 bases, and 13 bases separated the two germline ends. The CDR3 sequence is CASSQDLPGKEQYF. The CDR3 nucleotides are TGCGCCAGCAGCCAAGATTTGCCAGGGAAAGAGCAGTACTTC.

This clonotype appeared a few times. The chain uses TRBV20-1 and TRBJ2-7; D could derive from TRBD1 or TRBD2 (6 bases each). This CDR3 has 14 amino acids. V shed 1 base and J shed 2 bases, with 12 bases lying between them. Per germline, CDR1 DFQATT and CDR2 SNEGSKA (reference sequence). This CDR3 reads CSARGPGGPYEQYF. The CDR3 DNA reads as TGCAGTGCTAGAGGCCCCGGGGGCCCCTACGAGCAGTACTTC.

The table lists this clonotype with a few counts. CDR3 in DNA: TGTGCCAGCAGTGAGTCGAACCCGACAGGGGGCGGCCAATATCAGCCCCAGCATTTT. Translated, it gives CASSESNPTGGGQYQPQHF. The rearrangement uses TRBV6-2 or TRBV6-3 and TRBJ1-5; 10 nucleotides align to TRBD1. J lost 5 bases, V lost 5 bases, and 18 bases had no gene match. The germline CDR1 and CDR2 sequences are MNHEY and SVGEGT. The CDR3 length is 19 residues.

The CDR3 DNA reads as TGCAGTGCTAACCTCCCTAGCGGGCAGAACAATGAGCAGTTCTTC. Its translation is CSANLPSGQNNEQFF. The gene calls are TRBV20-1 and TRBJ2-1; 8 positions agree with TRBD2. The V and J ends lost 4 bases and 5 bases, in that order; junction bases with no gene match: 10. The CDR3 has 15 residues. The V gene's germline CDR1 is DFQATT and CDR2 SNEGSKA (reference sequence).

This chain's CDR3 is CASSSSLSSGNTIYF. For the CDR3, the DNA is TGTGCCAGCAGCTCCAGCCTGAGCTCTGGAAACACCATATATTTT. The V gene is TRBV7-9, the J gene TRBJ1-3; D uncertain. With 4 bases removed from V and 0 bases from J, the gap between germline ends came to 10 bases. The CDR3 length is 15 residues. Germline V gene sequence: CDR1 SEHNR, CDR2 FQNEAQ (reference sequence).

This clonotype showed up just a few times. CDR3 region: CASSQDVAGVRRELFF. CDR3 DNA: TGCGCCAGCAGCCAAGATGTAGCGGGAGTCCGCAGGGAGCTGTTTTTT. The chain uses TRBV4-3 and TRBJ2-2, with 9 positions matching TRBD2. The trim removed 0 bases at V and 9 bases at J, leaving 8 bases unmatched. There are 16 residues in the CDR3. Per the germline V gene, CDR1 is LGHNA and CDR2 is YSLEER.

In this sample, this clonotype turned up many times. The J gene is TRBJ1-1, the V gene TRBV30; D is undetermined. Germline assignment: CDR1 GTSNPN and CDR2 SVGIG (reference sequence). With 0 bases removed from V and 4 bases from J, the gap between germline ends came to 9 bases. CDR3 length: 13 amino acids. The CDR3 region has the DNA TGTGCCTGGAGTGTACGGGTAGTCACTGAAGCTTTCTTT. It specifies CAWSVRVVTEAFF.

This clonotype was detected ten times or more. The chain combines TRBV7-9 with TRBJ2-1; D uncertain. Deletions cut 1 base from V and 10 bases from J, with 14 bases between. Germline lookup yields CDR1 SEHNR and CDR2 FQNEAQ (reference sequence). The CDR3 runs 14 residues. Here the CDR3 DNA reads TGTGCCAGCAGCTTAGAGTGGGCTAGGCAAGAGCAGTTCTTC. This gives the protein CASSLEWARQEQFF.

The V call is TRBV20-1, the J call TRBJ2-3; 9 bases agree with TRBD2. CDR1 and CDR2 from the germline V gene are DFQATT and SNEGSKA (reference sequence). V dropped 3 bases and J dropped 0; count of bases not matched to a gene: 10. This CDR3 spans 17 amino acids. The CDR3: CSASPLSGGPSTDTQYF. The CDR3 coding sequence is TGCAGTGCTAGTCCACTGAGCGGGGGGCCTAGCACAGATACGCAGTATTTT.

CDR3 loop: CASSFPSTSGGPYEQYF. CDR3 DNA: TGTGCCAGCAGCTTTCCCTCAACTAGCGGGGGGCCCTACGAGCAGTACTTC. The J gene is TRBJ2-7, the V gene TRBV7-9; 12 bases align to TRBD2. The germline V gene encodes CDR1 SEHNR and CDR2 FQNEAQ (reference sequence). Unmatched junction bases numbered 8, after V lost 3 bases and J lost 2 bases. This CDR3 has 17 residues.

A word on this clonotype: One end of the junction fails to match germline, which may point to a read error. The chain joins TRBV6-2 or TRBV6-3 to TRBJ2-1, with 15 positions matching TRBD2. CDR1 is MNHEY and CDR2 is SVGEGT in the germline V gene. The CDR3 extends over 15 amino acids. CDR3 loop: CASSLGTSGGNEHFF. The CDR3, as DNA: TGTGCCAGCAGTCTAGGGACTAGCGGGGGGAATGAGCATTTCTTC.

The V gene is TRBV11-1, the J gene TRBJ2-7; TRBD2 matches at 10 bases. CDR1 and CDR2 (germline): SGHAT, FQDESV (reference sequence). Trimming at V came to 5 bases and at J to 3 bases, leaving 7 bases not matched to a gene. CDR3 length: 15 amino acids. The CDR3 here is CASSLGLADYYEQYF. DNA of the CDR3: TGTGCCAGCAGCCTCGGACTAGCGGACTACTACGAGCAGTACTTC.

This clonotype has a count of ten or more. The V gene is TRBV6-1, the J gene TRBJ1-1, with a tentative D call TRBD1 (6 bases). CDR3 length equals 17 residues. From germline, CDR1 is MNHNS and CDR2 SASEGT. The ends were cut back, 6 bases at V and 1 base at J, with 21 bases in the middle. CDR3 sequence reads: CASRGGGVGLGNTEAFF. In DNA form, the CDR3 reads TGTGCCAGCAGGGGAGGGGGGGTCGGTCTAGGGAACACTGAAGCTTTCTTT.

A word on this clonotype: This could be a read error, since a much larger clone is one nucleotide away. The chain is built from TRBV2 and TRBJ2-2; D might be TRBD1 or TRBD2, each matching 6 bases. Germline loops: CDR1 SNHLY, CDR2 FYNNEI. The CDR3 sequence is 12 residues long. DNA of the CDR3: TGTGCCAGCAAGGGGGTCGGCGGGGAGCGGTTTTTT. This translates into CASKGVGGERFF.

This clonotype came up many times. The rearrangement uses TRBV27 and TRBJ2-7; D not certain. Trimming removed 5 bases from V and 0 bases from J, with 11 bases in between. This CDR3 region has 14 residues. The germline CDR1 and CDR2 sequences are MNHEY and SMNVEV (reference sequence). This CDR3 is CASSRVPDSYEQYF. CDR3 DNA: TGTGCCAGCAGTCGCGTTCCTGACTCCTACGAGCAGTACTTC.

The chain recombines TRBV6-6 with TRBJ1-6, with a possible D match to TRBD1 (5 bases). Germline-derived CDR1 and CDR2 are MNHNY and SVGAGI (reference sequence). Deletions cut 2 bases from V and 6 bases from J, with 5 bases between. CDR3 length: 13 residues. CDR3 region: CASSYDSNSPLHF. In DNA, the CDR3 is TGTGCCAGCAGTTACGACAGTAATTCACCCCTCCACTTT.

This clonotype was recorded many times. In nucleotides, the CDR3 is TGTGCCAGCAGCTCTCCGGGACTAGCGGCCTCCTACGAGCAGTACTTC. Translation gives CASSSPGLAASYEQYF. V and J are TRBV6-2 or TRBV6-3 and TRBJ2-7, with TRBD2 identical over 11 bases. The length of the CDR3 is 16 residues. Trimming removed 6 bases from V and 0 bases from J; junction bases left unmatched: 7. Germline V gene lookup returns CDR1 MNHEY and CDR2 SVGEGT.

V is TRBV20-1 and J is TRBJ1-1; unclear D gene. The CDR3 has 14 residues. Germline V lookup: CDR1 DFQATT, CDR2 SNEGSKA (reference sequence). Trimming took 0 bases from V and 4 from J, leaving 12 bases between them. CDR3 amino acids: CSARDPVIITEAFF. The CDR3, as DNA: TGCAGTGCTAGAGACCCGGTGATAATCACTGAAGCTTTCTTT.

This clonotype was observed a handful of times. The J gene is TRBJ2-2, the V gene TRBV6-1, with D perhaps matching TRBD1 (5 bases). CDR1 is MNHNS, CDR2 SASEGT, per germline. The CDR3 runs 13 residues. The V end lost 1 base, the J end lost 8 bases, and 8 bases lay between the germline ends. CDR3 region: CASSEEGFGELFF. CDR3 nucleotides: TGTGCCAGCAGTGAAGAGGGGTTTGGGGAGCTGTTTTTT.

This clonotype was seen ten or more times. The chain recombines TRBV20-1 with TRBJ2-5; D remains ambiguous. CDR3 length: 15 amino acids. CDR1 and CDR2 from the germline V gene are DFQATT and SNEGSKA (reference sequence). The ends were cut back, 3 bases at V and 5 bases at J, with 19 bases in the middle. The CDR3 is CSASPPVGVQETQYF. CDR3 sequence (DNA): TGCAGTGCTAGCCCACCGGTTGGGGTACAGGAGACCCAGTACTTC.